Below are 7 T cell receptor beta chains sequenced from a single sample in a study of T-cell memory formation after mild COVID-19. TCRdb reanalysed the 5' RACE reads using MiXCR and keeps one entry per CDR3 protein. The sample has approximately 260,000 distinct CDR3 sequences, about 16% seen once. Sequenced sample: PBMCs or a T cell subset sorted from them (not recorded which). The origin of the receptors is a man younger than 35 who had mild COVID-19 (a few samples of this study predate the infection). Cell type and time point are not known.

This clonotype turned up a few times. V usage is TRBV10-3 and J usage is TRBJ2-1, with 9 bases that match TRBD1. The CDR3 is 16 residues long. The trim removed 6 bases at V and 7 bases at J, leaving 13 bases unmatched. CDR1 is ENHRY and CDR2 is SYGVKD in the germline V gene. CDR3 loop: CAISARTGVSQNEQFF. Here the CDR3 DNA reads TGTGCCATCAGCGCTCGGACAGGGGTTAGTCAGAATGAGCAGTTCTTC.

The rearrangement joins TRBV10-3 to TRBJ1-6; a weak D match, TRBD1 (5 bases). The germline CDR1 and CDR2 sequences are ENHRY and SYGVKD. Trimming stripped 3 bases from V and 7 bases from J, with 10 bases between. The CDR3 runs to 14 residues. Written as DNA, the CDR3 is TGTGCCATCAGTGATACAGGCCGGAATTCACCCCTCCACTTT. This translates into CAISDTGRNSPLHF.

This clonotype was observed a few times. The V gene is TRBV4-1, the J gene TRBJ2-3; 7 nucleotides line up with TRBD2. The germline V gene encodes CDR1 MGHRA and CDR2 YSYEKL. J was trimmed by 0 bases and V by 1 base; bases with no gene match: 13. The CDR3 spans 19 residues. The CDR3 here is CASSQGGAGVLSSTDTQYF. In nucleotides, the CDR3 is TGCGCCAGCAGCCAAGGTGGGGCGGGAGTACTCTCTAGCACAGATACGCAGTATTTT.

The genes are TRBV4-1 and TRBJ1-3; 7 bases agree with TRBD1. The CDR3 spans 13 residues. V shed 6 bases and J 6 bases; nucleotides not matched to a gene: 5. Germline V gene data show CDR1 as MGHRA and CDR2 as YSYEKL. CDR3 residues: CASRLQGENTIYF. The DNA for the CDR3 is TGCGCCAGCAGGCTGCAGGGGGAAAACACCATATATTTT.

This clonotype was counted only a few times. V and J are TRBV20-1 and TRBJ2-3; D is possibly TRBD2 (7 bases). The CDR3 totals 13 residues. With 8 bases removed from V and 4 bases from J, the gap between germline ends came to 16 bases. The germline CDR1 and CDR2 sequences are DFQATT and SNEGSKA (reference sequence). The CDR3 sequence: CSPRGGDADTQYF. CDR3 nucleotide sequence: TGCAGTCCCCGCGGGGGCGACGCAGATACGCAGTATTTT.

This clonotype was counted once. This chain connects TRBV5-1 to TRBJ2-3; TRBD2 is a possible D gene (6 bases). CDR3 length: 15 amino acids. Trimming removed 1 base at V and 6 bases at J, with 15 bases between. Germline CDR1 is SGHRS and CDR2 is YFSETQ. The chain's CDR3 is CASSLMAGPVDTQYF. The CDR3 nucleotides read TGCGCCAGCAGCTTGATGGCGGGGCCCGTCGATACGCAGTATTTT.

The chain recombines TRBV10-3 with TRBJ2-2, with 9 positions matching TRBD1. This CDR3 comprises 17 residues. Looked up from germline, CDR1 is ENHRY and CDR2 is SYGVKD. V was pared by 2 bases and J by 1 base, with 5 bases of the junction left unmatched. Written as DNA, the CDR3 is TGTGCCATCAGTGAGCGCGGGGACAGGGTGAACACCGGGGAGCTGTTTTTT. Translating it yields CAISERGDRVNTGELFF.